The T cell receptor (beta chain) described here comes from a study of blood T cell repertoires in COVID-19. Looking at the study overall: Collection of acute and convalescent COVID-19 samples took place in the United States, Italy and Spain. Sample material is recorded as cDNA or gDNA derived from T cells, B-cell-depleted T cells, or PBMCs.

The CDR3 covers 14 residues. Trimming shortened V by 6 bases and J by 15 bases, and 24 bases separated the two germline ends. Germline CDR1 and CDR2: MGHDK and SYGVNS. In the original processing: Amplifying reference gene primers gave estimates of nucleated cell counts. Some clones are missing from TCRdb's copy, which holds only in-frame ones; the method was immunoSEQ multiplex PCR. The V and J calls and the clone size are those of that table, but D and trimming were determined from the DNA. The sample records 130,000 to 150,000 clones, approximately 87% being singletons. The genes are TRBV25-1 and TRBJ2-1; D may match TRBD1 or TRBD2 (10 bases each). Sequencing was carried out using peripheral blood. The clonotype comes from a woman aged 40 to 50 with acute or convalescent COVID-19. The CDR3 region is CASRRQGASGSMFF. The CDR3 bases are TGTGCCAGCAGACGACAGGGGGCTAGCGGGAGTATGTTCTTC.